Below, 13 T cell receptor beta chains from the same sample are listed, as sequenced in a study of blood T cell repertoires in COVID-19. TCRdb keeps only in-frame clones here, not all; method: immunoSEQ multiplex PCR. The sample records approximately 150,000 clones, more than 65% being singletons. The sequenced sample consisted of peripheral blood. These TCRs come from a man between 65 and 85 years old with active or convalescent COVID-19.

The chain links TRBV19 to TRBJ1-5; a weak D match, TRBD1 (5 bases). CDR1 is LNHDA and CDR2 is SQIVND in the germline V gene (reference sequence). V lost 6 bases and J 2 bases, leaving 20 bases between the germline ends. This CDR3 is built from 17 residues. The CDR3 nucleotides read TGTGCCAGTAGAGGGGCAGGGTGGAATCTGGGCAATCAGCCCCAGCATTTT. This codes for CASRGAGWNLGNQPQHF.

This chain links TRBV19 with TRBJ1-2, with a tentative D call TRBD1 (6 bases). Deletions cut 3 bases from V and 1 base from J, with 12 bases between. The V gene's germline CDR1 is LNHDA and CDR2 SQIVND (reference sequence). The length of the CDR3 is 15 residues. CDR3 in DNA: TGTGCCAGTAGTATGGACAGTTTGTTTAACTATGGCTACACCTTC. Amino acid sequence: CASSMDSLFNYGYTF. The whole variable domain, remainder taken from reference TRBV19 and TRBJ1-2, is DGGITQSPKYLFRKEGQNVTLSCEQNLNHDAMYWYRQDPGQGLRLIYYSQIVNDFQKGDIAEGYSVSREKKESFPLTVTSAQKNPTAFYLCASSMDSLFNYGYTFGSGTRLTVV.

The J gene is TRBJ1-2, the V gene TRBV18; D perhaps matches TRBD1 (6 bases). This CDR3 spans 14 amino acids. V was pared by 3 bases and J by 2 bases, with 10 bases between. Germline V CDR1 and CDR2: KGHSH, LQKENI. The CDR3 DNA sequence: TGTGCCAGCTCACCCAGTACAGGGAACTATGGCTACACCTTC. Translation gives CASSPSTGNYGYTF.

V and J are TRBV10-3 and TRBJ2-1; 14 nucleotides match TRBD2. This CDR3 spans 15 amino acids. Looked up from germline, CDR1 is ENHRY and CDR2 is SYGVKD. J was trimmed by 8 bases and V by 8 bases; bases with no gene match: 8. For the CDR3, the DNA is TGTGCCATCTGGGGAGGGACTAGCGGGAGCGATGAGCAGTTCTTC. This gives the protein CAIWGGTSGSDEQFF.

V and J are TRBV7-2 and TRBJ1-1, with D tentatively TRBD1 (5 bases). The ends were cut back, 2 bases at V and 7 bases at J, with 17 bases in the middle. Per germline, CDR1 SGHTA and CDR2 FQGNSA. The CDR3 covers 15 residues. The CDR3 here is CASSLSGKGRGEAFF. DNA for the CDR3: TGTGCCAGCAGCTTAAGCGGAAAGGGGAGGGGTGAAGCTTTCTTT.

Comments on this clone: The sample has other DNA sequences that encode this CDR3 too. CDR3 DNA: TGTGCCAGCAGCTTTTCCAGCTCCTACAATGAGCAGTTCTTC. Amino acids: CASSFSSSYNEQFF. V usage is TRBV11-2 and J usage is TRBJ2-1; no definite D call. The V gene's germline CDR1 is SGHAT and CDR2 FQNNGV. V lost 3 bases to trimming and J lost 0 bases, with 6 bases between them. The CDR3 has 14 amino acids.

The rearrangement joins TRBV11-1 to TRBJ2-7; possibly TRBD2 for D (5 bases). The germline V gene encodes CDR1 SGHAT and CDR2 FQDESV (reference sequence). Trimming cost V 1 base and J 6 bases, with 16 bases left between them. The CDR3 has 15 residues. The DNA of the CDR3 is TGTGCCAGCAGCTTAGGAGCGAGACTACGTGGCGAGCAGTACTTC. Protein sequence: CASSLGARLRGEQYF.

The J gene is TRBJ2-1, the V gene TRBV30, with D maybe TRBD1 (6 bases). This CDR3 is built from 12 residues. V was pared by 5 bases and J by 7 bases, with 12 bases between. The V gene's germline CDR1 is GTSNPN and CDR2 SVGIG (reference sequence). CDR3 in DNA: TGTGCCTGGGCAGGGGATAAGAATGAGCAGTTCTTC. It specifies CAWAGDKNEQFF.

The genes are TRBV5-4 and TRBJ2-3; D unresolved. From germline, CDR1 is SGHNT and CDR2 YYREEE (reference sequence). The V and J ends lost 2 bases and 1 base respectively, with 5 bases between them. This CDR3 contains 13 residues. The CDR3 loop reads CASSFPGTDTQYF. CDR3 nucleotides: TGTGCCAGCAGCTTCCCCGGCACAGATACGCAGTATTTT.

The V and J genes are TRBV5-5 and TRBJ2-5; D is unclear. V shed 3 bases and J shed 2 bases, with 5 bases lying between them. Germline loops: CDR1 SGHKS, CDR2 YYEKEE (reference sequence). The CDR3 covers 12 residues. In nucleotides, the CDR3 is TGTGCCAGCAGCTACAGACAAGAGACCCAGTACTTC. Translating gives CASSYRQETQYF.

The V gene is TRBV2, the J gene TRBJ2-7; 12 bases line up with TRBD1. Germline values: CDR1 SNHLY, CDR2 FYNNEI. The CDR3 has 14 amino acids. The V and J ends lost 7 bases and 5 bases, in that order; junction bases with no gene match: 6. CDR3 residues: CASNRDRGPDEQYF. The CDR3 nucleotides read TGTGCCAGCAACCGGGACAGGGGGCCCGACGAGCAGTACTTC.

The chain joins TRBV9 to TRBJ2-6; TRBD1 matches 7 bases. Germline V gene sequence: CDR1 SGDLS, CDR2 YYNGEE. This CDR3 spans 17 amino acids. V lost 0 bases, J lost 0 bases, and 3 bases stayed unmatched. In nucleotides, the CDR3 is TGTGCCAGCAGCGTAGCGGGACAGAGCTCTGGGGCCAACGTCCTGACTTTC. This sequence encodes CASSVAGQSSGANVLTF. Supplemented by reference TRBV9 and TRBJ2-6, the full variable domain reads DSGVTQTPKHLITATGQRVTLRCSPRSGDLSVYWYQQSLDQGLQFLIQYYNGEERAKGNILERFSAQQFPDLHSELNLSSLELGDSALYFCASSVAGQSSGANVLTFGAGSRLTVL.

The rearrangement uses TRBV30 and TRBJ2-5; 9 positions match TRBD1. The ends lost 5 bases at V and 2 bases at J; junction bases unmatched: 6. The germline CDR1 and CDR2 sequences are GTSNPN and SVGIG (reference sequence). The CDR3 contains 14 residues. This CDR3 is CAWGTGMGQETQYF. For the CDR3, the DNA is TGTGCCTGGGGGACAGGGATGGGACAAGAGACCCAGTACTTC.